These 20 T cell receptor beta chains share one sample of origin, sequenced in a study of tumor and adjacent non-tumor tissue in lung cancer. No cell sorting was done before RNA was extracted from the tissue. More than 3 cm separated this lung sample from the edge of the tumor. Three rounds of nested PCR, following a modified ARM-PCR protocol, produced the TCRbeta library. MiXCR, applied by TCRdb to the multiplex PCR reads, yields one record per CDR3 protein. Counted here are roughly 120,000 distinct CDR3 sequences, 60% to 65% occurring once; the ten biggest clones make up under 20%. Sequenced material: distant non-tumor lung tissue. These receptors originate from a man between 60 and 70 years old with non-small cell lung cancer.

By sample share, this clonotype is medium-sized. The chain joins TRBV29-1 to TRBJ2-2; D remains ambiguous. The CDR3 covers 14 residues. With 5 bases removed from V and 5 bases from J, the gap between germline ends came to 15 bases. The germline V gene encodes CDR1 SQVTM and CDR2 ANQGSEA. The CDR3 nucleotides are TGCAGCGTTAGTGTTGTAGGGCGGACCGGGGAGCTGTTTTTT. Protein sequence: CSVSVVGRTGELFF.

Comment on this clonotype: The junction shows a germline mismatch at one end, possibly a read error. The J gene is TRBJ2-7, the V gene TRBV6-1; D not certain. The CDR3 has 16 amino acids. Germline loops: CDR1 MNHNS, CDR2 SASEGT. CDR3 DNA: TGTGCCAGCAATGAACGTATGCGGCTGGTGGGATACGAGGAGTACTTC. It is translated as CASNERMRLVGYEEYF.

Remarks on this clonotype: Compared with germline, one end of the junction differs, possibly owing to a read error. The rearrangement links TRBV6-6 to TRBJ2-1; weak D call: TRBD1 (5 bases). The CDR3 length is 14 residues. The germline V gene has CDR1 MNHNY and CDR2 SVGAGI (reference sequence). This chain's CDR3 is CVSSLSGIGNEQFF. The CDR3 coding sequence is TGTGTCAGCAGTTTGTCAGGGATTGGCAATGAGCAGTTCTTC.

Details on this clonotype: A much larger clonotype is one base distant, so this may be a read error. The gene calls are TRBV6-4 and TRBJ2-5; tentatively, D is TRBD2 (5 bases). Germline CDR1 and CDR2: MRHNA and SNTAGT. The CDR3 runs 13 residues. The CDR3 loop reads CDKEHSEEKTQYF. The CDR3 nucleotides read TGTGACAAAGAACATAGCGAGGAAAAGACCCAGTACTTC.

About this clonotype itself: Being one base from a much bigger clone, this may be a read error. V is TRBV7-9 and J is TRBJ2-5; 9 bases fit TRBD2. Germline V gene sequence: CDR1 SEHNR, CDR2 FQNEAQ (reference sequence). The V segment lost 5 bases and the J segment 5 bases; nucleotides outside the gene matches: 18. The CDR3 runs to 18 residues. CDR3 nucleotides: TGTGCCAGCAGCATCCCCAGCGGTAGCGGGAGCCTTAGTGAGACCCAGTACTTC. This codes for CASSIPSGSGSLSETQYF.

This clonotype occurred a few times. With a much larger clone just one base away, this may be a read error. The conserved closing phenylalanine or tryptophan is absent in this CDR3, likely reflecting a read error. This chain uses TRBV14 with TRBJ2-1; D unresolved. V gave up 2 bases and J gave up 6 bases, with 8 bases separating them. Looked up from germline, CDR1 is SGHDN and CDR2 is FVKESK. The CDR3 is 13 amino acids. CDR3 nucleotides: TGTGCCAGCAGCCAAAACATCCTCAATGAGCAGTTCCTC. Translating gives CASSQNILNEQFL.

V gene TRBV2 combines with J gene TRBJ2-5, with 7 bases matching TRBD2. J was trimmed by 1 base and V by 9 bases; bases with no gene match: 8. Germline V gives CDR1 SNHLY, CDR2 FYNNEI. This CDR3 is built from 14 residues. Written as DNA, the CDR3 is TGTGCCAGTGGCCCGGGACTAACCCAAGAGACCCAGTACTTC. Translated: CASGPGLTQETQYF.

There are many counts of this clonotype. The chain carries TRBV10-3 and TRBJ2-1; 10 bases line up with TRBD1. V was clipped by 0 bases and J by 10 bases; unmatched bases: 6. The germline gives CDR1 ENHRY, CDR2 SYGVKD. The CDR3 length is 15 residues. This CDR3 is CAISESGQGLGEQFF. CDR3 bases: TGTGCCATCAGTGAGTCGGGACAGGGGTTAGGGGAGCAGTTCTTC.

This sequence joins TRBV12-3 or TRBV12-4 and TRBJ2-6; D may be TRBD2 (6 bases). This CDR3 contains 17 residues. With 7 bases removed from V and 17 bases from J, the gap between germline ends came to 33 bases. As DNA, the CDR3 is TGTGCCAGCAATCCTGGGACTTCTGTCTCTGGGGCCAAGGTCGTGACTTTC. Its protein is CASNPGTSVSGAKVVTF.

The rearrangement joins TRBV19 to TRBJ2-7; D is perhaps TRBD1 or TRBD2 (5 bases each). Germline V gene lookup returns CDR1 LNHDA and CDR2 SQIVND (reference sequence). Trimming left V 2 bases short and J 8 bases short, with 16 bases between. The CDR3 covers 14 residues. The CDR3 here is CASSISRVRGKQYF. The CDR3 nucleotides read TGTGCCAGTAGTATAAGCAGGGTGAGGGGTAAGCAGTACTTC.

On this clonotype: An end of the junction does not agree with germline; a read error may underlie this. This chain links TRBV6-5 with TRBJ2-7; no definite D call. This CDR3 is built from 15 residues. Germline CDR1 and CDR2: MNHEY and SVGAGI. The CDR3 loop reads CASSDPETAAYEQYF. In DNA form, the CDR3 reads TGTGCCAGCAGTGATCCCGAGACCGCCGCCTATGAGCAGTACTTC.

Notes on this clonotype: The junction departs from germline at one end; a sequencing error may be responsible. This chain's CDR3 is CSVQGGDYDYTF. CDR3 in DNA: TGCAGCGTGCAAGGGGGCGACTATGACTACACCTTC. This chain connects TRBV29-1 to TRBJ1-2; 7 bases match TRBD1. This CDR3 is 12 amino acids long. In germline, CDR1 is SQVTM, CDR2 ANQGSEA.

As for this clonotype: This may be a read error: a much more frequent sequence differs by one nucleotide. V is TRBV20-1 and J is TRBJ1-1; 10 bases align to TRBD1. Germline loops: CDR1 DFQATT, CDR2 SNEGSKA (reference sequence). The length of the CDR3 is 15 residues. The CDR3 region has the DNA TGCAGTGTTAGATCCCGGGACAGGGGTGGCACTGAAGCTTTCTTT. This translates into CSVRSRDRGGTEAFF.

Of note for this clonotype: The junction shows a germline mismatch at one end, possibly a read error. The chain joins TRBV11-1 to TRBJ2-3; 7 nucleotides line up with TRBD1. The CDR3 totals 15 residues. Germline-derived CDR1 and CDR2 are SGHAT and FQDESV (reference sequence). Here the CDR3 DNA reads TGTGCCATCAGCGCTATAGGGGGCGACACTGATACGCAGTATTTT. This sequence encodes CAISAIGGDTDTQYF.

This sequence joins TRBV30 and TRBJ1-1; maybe TRBD1 (5 bases). Germline V lookup: CDR1 GTSNPN, CDR2 SVGIG (reference sequence). The V end was cut by 1 base, the J end by 7 bases, with 13 bases between. There are 13 residues in the CDR3. DNA for the CDR3: TGTGCCTGGAGTGGCGGGGGTTGGATTGAAGCTTTCTTT. It specifies CAWSGGGWIEAFF.

Regarding this clonotype: The junction departs from the called germline gene at one end, perhaps through a read error. The chain employs TRBV10-3 and TRBJ2-7, with no clear D. Germline lookup yields CDR1 ENHRY and CDR2 SYGVKD. CDR3 length: 13 amino acids. Here the CDR3 reads CATSDGPRREQYF. The CDR3 DNA sequence: TGTGCCACCAGTGATGGTCCGCGTCGGGAGCAGTACTTC.

Turning to this clonotype: The junction shows a germline mismatch at one end, possibly a read error. This chain links TRBV4-3 with TRBJ2-1, with 8 bases that match TRBD2. Germline assignment: CDR1 LGHNA and CDR2 YSLEER. The CDR3 has 18 residues. CDR3 DNA sequence: TGCGCCAGCAGCCAGATTCTATTAGCGGGGAGCTTCTACAGTGAGCAGTTCTTC. It codes for CASSQILLAGSFYSEQFF.

In regard to this clonotype: The CDR3 carries no conserved terminal phenylalanine or tryptophan, so it likely arises from a read error. The chain uses TRBV20-1 and TRBJ2-5; D remains unclear. Germline loops: CDR1 DFQATT, CDR2 SNEGSKA (reference sequence). V was cut by 2 bases and J by 7 bases, with 17 bases left in between. This CDR3 spans 14 amino acids. The CDR3 protein is CSARSVDPIGTQYY. The DNA of the CDR3 is TGCAGTGCTAGATCCGTCGACCCAATAGGGACCCAGTACTAC.

On this clonotype: Given a much more abundant clone one base away, this may be a read error. The chain carries TRBV28 and TRBJ2-7; D may match TRBD1 or TRBD2 (5 bases each). CDR3 length: 12 residues. CDR1 is MDHEN, CDR2 SYDVKM, per germline. The CDR3 is CASSSHGTSFNF. The CDR3 DNA is TGTGCCAGCAGCTCCCACGGGACCAGTTTCAACTTC.

This chain uses TRBV24-1 with TRBJ2-7; a possible D gene is TRBD1 (5 bases). The CDR3 totals 12 residues. The V and J ends lost 4 bases and 8 bases respectively, with 11 bases between them. CDR1 and CDR2 (germline): KGHDR, SFDVKD. The CDR3 here is CATSESGRKQYF. The CDR3, as DNA: TGTGCCACCAGTGAGTCAGGGCGCAAGCAGTACTTC.